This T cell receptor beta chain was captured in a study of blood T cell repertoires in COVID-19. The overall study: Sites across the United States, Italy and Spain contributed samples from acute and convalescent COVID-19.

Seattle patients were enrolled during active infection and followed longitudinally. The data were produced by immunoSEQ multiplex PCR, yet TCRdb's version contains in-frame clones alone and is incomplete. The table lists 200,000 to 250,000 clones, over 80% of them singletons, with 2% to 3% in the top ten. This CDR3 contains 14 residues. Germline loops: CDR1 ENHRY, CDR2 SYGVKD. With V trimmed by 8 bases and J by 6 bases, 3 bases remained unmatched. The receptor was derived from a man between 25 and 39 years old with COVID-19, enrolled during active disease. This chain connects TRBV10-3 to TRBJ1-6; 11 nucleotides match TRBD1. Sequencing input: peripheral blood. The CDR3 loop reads CAISGTGGNSPLHF. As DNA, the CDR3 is TGTGCCATCTCCGGGACAGGGGGTAATTCACCCCTCCACTTT.